This T cell receptor (beta chain) was identified in a study of T cell repertoires in cytomegalovirus infection. Study summary: Signatures in public TCR beta sequences pointed to both CMV infection and matching HLA type.

Findings of the study overall: Frequencies of public TCR beta families were cumulated, and this identified carriers of CMV plus the relevant HLA. The ex vivo response was dominated by HLA-C-restricted CMV-specific TCR beta clonotypes.

The CDR3 runs 12 residues. CDR1 is SQVTM, CDR2 ANQGSEA, per germline. Trimming stripped 3 bases from V and 2 bases from J, with 7 bases between. About this clonotype: What it binds is unknown.

MiXCR, applied by TCRdb to the reads, yields one record per CDR3 protein. The sample lists 400,000 or so distinct CDR3 sequences, around 18% seen once, with approximately 8% in the top ten. This clonotype originated in a human donor in good health (CMV status not recorded). Some clones in this sample may be carry-over from other donors' samples. The V call is TRBV29-1, the J call TRBJ1-2; D unresolved. What was sequenced was PBMCs. The CDR3 is CSVETGNYGYTF. The CDR3 nucleotides read TGCAGCGTTGAGACGGGAAACTATGGCTACACCTTC.